This TCR beta chain came from a study of lymphopenia after photon versus proton radiotherapy. Whole-study results and caveats: Under photons, naive T cells and diversity fell while effector/memory populations rose. Post-nadir diversity loss with photons came from oligoclonal expansion, particularly CD8+ Temra cells.

Germline loops: CDR1 MDHEN, CDR2 SYDVKM. Trimming pared 3 bases from V and 5 bases from J, leaving 16 bases between. This CDR3 has 16 residues. Using immunoSEQ multiplex PCR, the repertoire was profiled, and TCRdb retains in-frame clones only, with some absent. The sample consists of more than 25,000 clones, almost 90% of them appearing once. As concerns this clone: Its antigen is currently unknown.

This TCR derives from a woman aged 45-59 years with pancreatic cancer. The chain recombines TRBV28 with TRBJ2-2; D is possibly TRBD2 (5 bases). Sequenced material: peripheral blood, taken from a patient treated with photon-based radiotherapy. For the CDR3, the DNA is TGTGCCAGCAGTTTGGGCGGGCCCCCGGGGACCGGGGAGCTGTTTTTT. Protein product: CASSLGGPPGTGELFF. Full variable domain (outside the CDR3, taken from reference TRBV28 and TRBJ2-2): DVKVTQSSRYLVKRTGEKVFLECVQDMDHENMFWYRQDPGLGLRLIYFSYDVKMKEKGDIPEGYSVSREKKERFSLILESASTNQTSMYLCASSLGGPPGTGELFFGEGSRLTVL.